What follows is one T cell receptor beta chain and its context. The data belong to a study of OX40 agonist ivuxolimab in advanced cancers. Whole-study context: Patients achieving partial responses numbered three: one hepatocellular carcinoma case and two cutaneous melanoma cases.

The CDR3 has 15 amino acids. Trimming took 3 bases from V and 4 from J, leaving 13 bases between them. The germline gives CDR1 SGHTA, CDR2 FQGNSA. Here immunoSEQ multiplex PCR was the method, and the copy in TCRdb shows in-frame clones only, minus some. The table shows 70,000 to 95,000 clones, with 65% to 90% occurring only once. This rearrangement joins TRBV7-2 to TRBJ1-3; TRBD1 might be the D (5 bases). Specimen: CD4+ or CD8+ T cells sorted from blood, collected in a trial of the OX40 agonist ivuxolimab. The TCR comes from an adult with an advanced solid tumor such as melanoma, head and neck, liver or kidney cancer. The CDR3 reads CASSFGSGKGNTIYF. DNA of the CDR3: TGTGCCAGCAGCTTTGGGTCAGGGAAAGGAAACACCATATATTTT.